This TCR beta chain is from a study of T cell responses to AZD1222 COVID-19 vaccine. Study results and limitations: Spike-specific TCR breadth and depth both grew after two AZD1222 doses. A mostly white British donor set with more females was recruited, and clonal diversity was possibly underestimated.

Repertoires were generated with immunoSEQ multiplex PCR, while TCRdb's copy carries only in-frame clones and drops some. The repertoire has some 150,000 clones, roughly nine tenths of them found once; the top ten carry about 3.5%. With regard to this clone: Antigen unknown.

CDR3 length: 16 residues. V dropped 4 bases and J dropped 6; count of bases not matched to a gene: 14. Germline loops: CDR1 MGHRA, CDR2 YSYEKL. The receptor's source is an adult in good health. The specimen was peripheral blood, collected on day 0 of AZD1222 vaccination. The chain recombines TRBV4-1 with TRBJ1-2; 7 nucleotides line up with TRBD1. CDR3 sequence (DNA): TGCGCCAGCAGCCCCAGTGATGGACAGGAGATTAATGGCTACACCTTC. The encoded protein is CASSPSDGQEINGYTF.